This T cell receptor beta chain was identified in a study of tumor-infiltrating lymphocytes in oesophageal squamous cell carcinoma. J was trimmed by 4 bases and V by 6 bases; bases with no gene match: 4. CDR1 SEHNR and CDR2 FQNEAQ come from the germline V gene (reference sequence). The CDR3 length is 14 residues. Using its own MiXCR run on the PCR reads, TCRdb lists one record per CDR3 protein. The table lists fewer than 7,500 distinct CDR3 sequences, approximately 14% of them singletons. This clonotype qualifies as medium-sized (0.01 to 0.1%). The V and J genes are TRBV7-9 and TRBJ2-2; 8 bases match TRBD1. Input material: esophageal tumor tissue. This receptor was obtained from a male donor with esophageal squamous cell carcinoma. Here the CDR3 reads CASRGQATTGELFF. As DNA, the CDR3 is TGTGCCAGCAGGGGACAGGCGACCACCGGGGAGCTGTTTTTT.